Listed here are 28 T cell receptor beta chains from one sample, sequenced in a study of post-analysis software for immune sequencing data (dated by TCRdb to between 2014 and 2016). Library construction relied on PCR. Instrument used: Illumina HiSeq 2500. To reduce PCR and sequencing biases, unique molecular identifiers were built into the TCR beta cDNA libraries. TCRdb reprocessing: public reads trimmed at Q25 with fastp, clones called with MiXCR, in-frame beta chains kept. Every entry covers one CDR3 protein and lists the most common genes and DNA from its rows. Across this sample there are around 160,000 distinct CDR3 sequences, with around 36% seen only once. The top ten clones comprise roughly 28% of the sample. The label giving this sample's time point can be read as: second blood draw from one MS patient after hematopoietic stem cell transplantation. The sequencing used blood, collected after autologous hematopoietic stem cell transplantation. The receptors stem from a girl aged 5 to 17 with multiple sclerosis. Donor details come from another sample of the same person, matched by shared clones.

J is TRBJ1-2 and V is TRBV5-1; D is unresolved. Germline V CDR1 and CDR2: SGHRS, YFSETQ. The CDR3 loop spans 14 amino acids. V lost 1 base and J lost 4, with 11 bases in between. CDR3 in amino acids: CASSLMAGIYGYTF. Written as DNA, the CDR3 is TGCGCCAGCAGCTTGATGGCAGGAATCTATGGCTACACCTTC. Full variable domain (missing parts from reference TRBV5-1 and TRBJ1-2): KAGVTQTPRYLIKTRGQQVTLSCSPISGHRSVSWYQQTPGQGLQFLFEYFSETQRNKGNFPGRFSGRQFSNSRSEMNVSTLELGDSALYLCASSLMAGIYGYTFGSGTRLTVV.

This clonotype was picked up many times. The rearrangement joins TRBV5-6 to TRBJ2-7, with D perhaps being TRBD1 or TRBD2 (6 bases each). The CDR3 totals 14 residues. With 0 bases removed from V and 5 bases from J, the gap between germline ends came to 12 bases. CDR1 SGHDT and CDR2 YYEEEE come from the germline V gene. CDR3 protein: CASSLAGGGNEQYF. The CDR3 coding sequence is TGTGCCAGCAGCTTGGCCGGGGGCGGGAACGAGCAGTACTTC.

This clonotype appeared a few times. The rearrangement links TRBV28 to TRBJ2-3; weak D call: TRBD2 (5 bases). CDR3 size: 11 residues. CDR1 is MDHEN and CDR2 is SYDVKM in the germline V gene. The V and J ends lost 4 bases and 9 bases respectively, with 8 bases between them. The CDR3 DNA reads TGTGCCAGCAGTTCACCGGGAACGCAGTATTTT. Translated: CASSSPGTQYF. Full variable domain (rest looked up from reference TRBV28 and TRBJ2-3): DVKVTQSSRYLVKRTGEKVFLECVQDMDHENMFWYRQDPGLGLRLIYFSYDVKMKEKGDIPEGYSVSREKKERFSLILESASTNQTSMYLCASSSPGTQYFGPGTRLTVL.

The rearrangement links TRBV7-8 to TRBJ2-1; maybe TRBD2 (5 bases). The CDR3 covers 12 residues. V was trimmed by 5 bases and J by 7 bases, leaving 9 bases between them. Germline CDR1 reads SGHVS; CDR2 reads FQNEAQ. The CDR3 loop reads CASSRTGNEQFF. The CDR3 region has the DNA TGTGCCAGCAGCCGGACGGGGAATGAGCAGTTCTTC.

The sample holds a few counts of this clonotype. The chain is built from TRBV11-2 and TRBJ1-2; D call uncertain. The germline V gene has CDR1 SGHAT and CDR2 FQNNGV. Trimming stripped 5 bases from V and 3 bases from J, with 7 bases between. The length of the CDR3 is 12 residues. The chain's CDR3 is CASSRGDYGYTF. CDR3 nucleotides: TGTGCCAGCAGCCGCGGGGACTATGGCTACACCTTC. The complete variable domain, with remaining parts taken from reference TRBV11-2 and TRBJ1-2, reads EAGVAQSPRYKIIEKRQSVAFWCNPISGHATLYWYQQILGQGPKLLIQFQNNGVVDDSQLPKDRFSAERLKGVDSTLKIQPAKLEDSAVYLCASSRGDYGYTFGSGTRLTVV.

This sequence joins TRBV3-1 and TRBJ2-1, with D possibly matching TRBD2 (7 bases). This CDR3 is built from 19 residues. Looked up from germline, CDR1 is LGHDT and CDR2 is YNNKEL (reference sequence). Trimming pared 0 bases from V and 2 bases from J, leaving 20 bases between. The DNA of the CDR3 is TGTGCCAGCAGCCAAGAAGCTCTAGGTACGGGGGGCGCCTACAATGAGCAGTTCTTC. This translates into CASSQEALGTGGAYNEQFF.

This clonotype was observed a few times. The chain combines TRBV6-1 with TRBJ2-1; TRBD2 matches 12 bases. This CDR3 has 18 amino acids. Germline V gene sequence: CDR1 MNHNS, CDR2 SASEGT. The V and J ends lost 6 bases and 4 bases, in that order; junction bases with no gene match: 13. The CDR3, as DNA: TGTGCCAGCAGCCACACTGGGCTAGCGGGAGGGCGGTACAATGAGCAGTTCTTC. Translating gives CASSHTGLAGGRYNEQFF.

This clonotype showed up many times. V usage is TRBV24-1 and J usage is TRBJ2-3; no definite D call. The germline V gene encodes CDR1 KGHDR and CDR2 SFDVKD. The V gene lost 3 bases and the J gene lost 6 bases, with 9 bases spanning the gap. This CDR3 has 13 amino acids. In DNA, the CDR3 is TGTGCCACCAGTGATGGAGCAGCTGATACGCAGTATTTT. This gives the protein CATSDGAADTQYF.

This clonotype appeared a few times. This chain uses TRBV28 with TRBJ2-5; D possibly corresponds to TRBD1 (6 bases). The CDR3 contains 16 residues. Germline V gene sequence: CDR1 MDHEN, CDR2 SYDVKM. The V end was cut by 2 bases, the J end by 2 bases, with 15 bases between. CDR3 DNA sequence: TGTGCCAGCAGTTTACCGGACAGAGCCCTACAAGAGACCCAGTACTTC. Protein product: CASSLPDRALQETQYF.

The sample holds a few counts of this clonotype. The chain recombines TRBV12-3 or TRBV12-4 with TRBJ2-5; no reliable D call. Trimming shortened V by 3 bases and J by 5 bases, and 13 bases separated the two germline ends. The CDR3 covers 14 residues. CDR3 DNA sequence: TGTGCCAGCAGTTTTTTAAGGGATTCGGAGACCCAGTACTTC. Amino acid sequence: CASSFLRDSETQYF.

Comments on this clonotype: At one boundary the junction diverges from the germline segment, which might be a read error. The genes are TRBV7-7 and TRBJ1-5; 8 bases are shared with TRBD1. The germline CDR1 and CDR2 sequences are SSHAT and FNYEAQ (reference sequence). The CDR3 contains 13 residues. The chain's CDR3 is CASSPGGGQPQHF. In nucleotides, the CDR3 is TGTGCTAGCAGCCCAGGGGGCGGTCAGCCCCAGCATTTT. Supplemented by reference TRBV7-7 and TRBJ1-5, the full variable domain reads GAGVSQSPRYKVTKRGQDVTLRCDPISSHATLYWYQQALGQGPEFLTYFNYEAQPDKSGLPSDRFSAERPEGSISTLTIQRTEQRDSAMYRCASSPGGGQPQHFGDGTRLSIL.

This clonotype has a handful of counts. The V and J genes are TRBV29-1 and TRBJ2-1; 9 bases line up with TRBD1. The length of the CDR3 is 16 residues. Losses at the gene ends were 1 base for V and 2 bases for J; bases not matched to a gene: 6. CDR1 and CDR2 from the germline V gene are SQVTM and ANQGSEA. The CDR3 DNA reads as TGCAGCGTTGAAGGGGGACAGGGAAGCGCCTACAATGAGCAGTTCTTC. This codes for CSVEGGQGSAYNEQFF.

This clonotype was counted between two and nine times. V gene TRBV30 combines with J gene TRBJ1-2; D perhaps matches TRBD1 (6 bases). CDR3 length: 11 amino acids. Trimming took 4 bases from V and 8 from J, leaving 11 bases between them. CDR1 and CDR2 from the germline V gene are GTSNPN and SVGIG (reference sequence). DNA of the CDR3: TGTGCCTGGAAACGGGGGCCGGGCTACACCTTC. This encodes CAWKRGPGYTF.

The sample holds many counts of this clonotype. CDR3 nucleotides: TGTGCCAGCAGCCAAGGGCGACTAGCGGGAGTGGTCGAGCAGTACTTC. Translated: CASSQGRLAGVVEQYF. The V call is TRBV3-1, the J call TRBJ2-7; 12 nucleotides line up with TRBD2. The CDR3 is 16 amino acids. Losses at the gene ends were 1 base for V and 6 bases for J; bases not matched to a gene: 7. Germline CDR1 LGHDT, CDR2 YNNKEL (reference sequence).

V is TRBV20-1 and J is TRBJ2-1, with unresolved D. The ends were cut back, 0 bases at V and 5 bases at J, with 14 bases in the middle. Per germline, CDR1 DFQATT and CDR2 SNEGSKA (reference sequence). The length of the CDR3 is 15 residues. CDR3 in DNA: TGCAGTGCTAGAGAAAGACTCGGGTTAAACAATGAGCAGTTCTTC. This codes for CSARERLGLNNEQFF.

This clonotype was observed many times. The chain is built from TRBV20-1 and TRBJ2-5; D might be TRBD2 (5 bases). Germline V gene lookup returns CDR1 DFQATT and CDR2 SNEGSKA (reference sequence). This CDR3 contains 17 residues. V lost 0 bases, J lost 4 bases, and 21 bases lay in between. The CDR3 DNA follows: TGCAGTGCTAGAGATATCGAGGGTGGGATCGATCTAGAGACCCAGTACTTC. It translates to CSARDIEGGIDLETQYF.

This clonotype has only a few counts. This rearrangement joins TRBV29-1 to TRBJ1-1, with 8 bases matching TRBD1. With 7 bases clipped from V and 4 bases from J, the junction kept 11 bases outside the gene matches. Germline values: CDR1 SQVTM, CDR2 ANQGSEA. The CDR3 extends over 14 amino acids. CDR3 bases: TGCAGCGCCCGACAGGGGTTCGGGGGCACTGAAGCTTTCTTT. Its protein is CSARQGFGGTEAFF.

This clonotype has only one observation. The chain carries TRBV4-3 and TRBJ2-1; D may correspond to TRBD1 or TRBD2 (5 bases each). The ends were cut back, 4 bases at V and 9 bases at J, with 22 bases in the middle. The germline V gene encodes CDR1 LGHNA and CDR2 YSLEER. This CDR3 contains 16 residues. CDR3 residues: CASSPNRPGVGTEQFF. The CDR3 DNA sequence: TGCGCCAGCAGCCCGAATAGGCCAGGTGTGGGGACTGAGCAGTTCTTC.

This clonotype has only a few counts. The genes are TRBV20-1 and TRBJ2-1, with D hard to call. The germline V and J ends were trimmed by 6 bases and 1 base, with 10 bases remaining between them. Germline V gene data show CDR1 as DFQATT and CDR2 as SNEGSKA (reference sequence). This CDR3 spans 13 amino acids. As DNA, the CDR3 is TGCAGTGCAACGGCTAGATCCTACAATGAGCAGTTCTTC. This translates into CSATARSYNEQFF.

This clonotype was detected only a few times. This sequence joins TRBV20-1 and TRBJ2-7; D call uncertain. CDR1 is DFQATT, CDR2 SNEGSKA, per germline (reference sequence). This CDR3 comprises 13 residues. V lost 3 bases, J lost 2 bases, and 11 bases lay in between. CDR3 sequence reads: CSARMTYPYEQYF. The CDR3 DNA sequence: TGCAGTGCTAGGATGACCTACCCCTACGAGCAGTACTTC.

This clonotype was detected many times. The V gene is TRBV7-2, the J gene TRBJ2-3; the match to TRBD2 covers 9 bases. Germline V gene data show CDR1 as SGHTA and CDR2 as FQGNSA. Trimming at V came to 5 bases and at J to 0 bases, leaving 6 bases not matched to a gene. CDR3 length equals 16 residues. The CDR3 nucleotides read TGTGCCAGCAGCCGAAGACTAGCGGTGAGCACAGATACGCAGTATTTT. Its protein product is CASSRRLAVSTDTQYF. The full variable domain, with the rest looked up from reference TRBV7-2 and TRBJ2-3, is GAGVSQSPSNKVTEKGKDVELRCDPISGHTALYWYRQSLGQGLEFLIYFQGNSAPDKSGLPSDRFSAERTGGSVSTLTIQRTQQEDSAVYLCASSRRLAVSTDTQYFGPGTRLTVL.

This clonotype was counted a few times. The chain links TRBV12-3 or TRBV12-4 to TRBJ1-5; D call uncertain. The CDR3 consists of 13 residues. V gave up 6 bases and J gave up 0 bases, with 6 bases separating them. DNA of the CDR3: TGTGCCAGCAGCCCACATAGCAATCAGCCCCAGCATTTT. Amino acid sequence: CASSPHSNQPQHF.

The chain has TRBV20-1 and TRBJ2-1; TRBD2 matches 12 bases. The length of the CDR3 is 17 residues. V lost 3 bases and J lost 7; bases outside the gene matches: 13. Germline V gene sequence: CDR1 DFQATT, CDR2 SNEGSKA (reference sequence). The CDR3 protein is CSARPSGRAGRYNEQFF. In DNA form, the CDR3 reads TGCAGTGCTAGGCCTAGCGGGAGGGCGGGGCGGTATAATGAGCAGTTCTTC.

This sequence joins TRBV29-1 and TRBJ2-5, with 8 bases fitting TRBD1. V lost 4 bases and J lost 5; bases outside the gene matches: 9. The CDR3 is made up of 14 amino acids. CDR1 is SQVTM and CDR2 is ANQGSEA in the germline V gene. The DNA for the CDR3 is TGCAGCGTTGCCCGGACAGGGAGAAAGGAGACCCAGTACTTC. Protein sequence: CSVARTGRKETQYF.

This clonotype is medium-sized (0.01 to 0.1%) within its sample. The chain carries TRBV7-9 and TRBJ2-1, with no clear D. CDR1 and CDR2 (germline): SEHNR, FQNEAQ (reference sequence). CDR3 length: 14 amino acids. Deletions cut 5 bases from V and 2 bases from J, with 10 bases between. CDR3 nucleotides: TGTGCCAGCAGCCCCCCGGACGCCTACAATGAGCAGTTCTTC. This gives the protein CASSPPDAYNEQFF.

Comment on this clonotype: The conserved phenylalanine or tryptophan is not found at the CDR3 terminus, so this likely reflects a read error. The chain combines TRBV24-1 with TRBJ2-3, with D unclear. CDR1 is KGHDR, CDR2 SFDVKD, per germline. The germline V and J ends were trimmed by 7 bases and 4 bases, with 14 bases remaining between them. The CDR3 contains 14 residues. The CDR3, as DNA: TGTGCCACCAGCGCCCCAGTCACCCCAGATACGCAGTATTCT. Translating gives CATSAPVTPDTQYS.

This chain connects TRBV7-9 to TRBJ2-1, with 7 bases aligning to TRBD2. Trimming at V came to 0 bases and at J to 2 bases, leaving 1 base not matched to a gene. Germline CDR1 reads SEHNR; CDR2 reads FQNEAQ (reference sequence). The CDR3 loop spans 15 amino acids. CDR3 sequence: CASSLAGGPYNEQFF. The CDR3 nucleotides are TGTGCCAGCAGCTTAGCGGGAGGGCCCTACAATGAGCAGTTCTTC.

The CDR3 nucleotides read TGTGCCAGCAGCTTAGGGCTAGCGGGAGTATCGTTGAATGAGCAGTTCTTC. Its protein is CASSLGLAGVSLNEQFF. The chain employs TRBV7-2 and TRBJ2-1; 10 bases line up with TRBD2. V was pared by 1 base and J by 7 bases, with 10 bases of the junction left unmatched. CDR3 size: 17 residues. Germline CDR1 reads SGHTA; CDR2 reads FQGNSA.